This T cell receptor (beta chain) was documented in a study of blood T cell repertoires in COVID-19. Study summary: The United States, Italy and Spain supplied acute and convalescent COVID-19 samples. From T cells, B-cell-depleted T cells, or PBMCs came the material, which was cDNA or gDNA.

The V end was cut by 2 bases, the J end by 3 bases, with 7 bases between. Germline V gives CDR1 SEHNR, CDR2 FQNEAQ (reference sequence). This CDR3 comprises 14 residues. Authors' analysis steps: From reference gene primer amplification, estimates of nucleated cell counts were derived. Profiled with immunoSEQ multiplex PCR; TCRdb holds only in-frame clones, not every one. V and J calls plus clone size are reproduced from that table; the DNA served to infer D and trimming. The sample holds just under 20,000 clones, about 85% seen once. This rearrangement joins TRBV7-9 to TRBJ2-2; D gene ambiguous. This sequence was found in a human donor with active COVID-19. The donor label of this sample is uncertain. The specimen was peripheral blood. Here the CDR3 reads CASSLSLYTGELFF. CDR3 DNA: TGTGCCAGCAGCTTAAGCCTGTACACCGGGGAGCTGTTTTTT.